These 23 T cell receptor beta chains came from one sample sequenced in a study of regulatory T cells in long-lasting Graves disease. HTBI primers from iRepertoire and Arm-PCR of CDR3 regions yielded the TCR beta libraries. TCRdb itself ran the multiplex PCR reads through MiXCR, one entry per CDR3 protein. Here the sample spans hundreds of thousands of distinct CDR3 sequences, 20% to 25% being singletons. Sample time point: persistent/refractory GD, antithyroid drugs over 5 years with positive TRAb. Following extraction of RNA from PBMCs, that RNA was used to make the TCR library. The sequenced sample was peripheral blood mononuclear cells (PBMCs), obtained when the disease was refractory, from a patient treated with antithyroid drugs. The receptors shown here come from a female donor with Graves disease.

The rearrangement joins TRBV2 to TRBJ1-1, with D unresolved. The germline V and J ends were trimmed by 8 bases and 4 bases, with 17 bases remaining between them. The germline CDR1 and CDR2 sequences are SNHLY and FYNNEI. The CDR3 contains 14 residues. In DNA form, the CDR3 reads TGTGCCAGCCTCTCCCCGTCCGGATTCACTGAAGCTTTCTTT. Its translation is CASLSPSGFTEAFF.

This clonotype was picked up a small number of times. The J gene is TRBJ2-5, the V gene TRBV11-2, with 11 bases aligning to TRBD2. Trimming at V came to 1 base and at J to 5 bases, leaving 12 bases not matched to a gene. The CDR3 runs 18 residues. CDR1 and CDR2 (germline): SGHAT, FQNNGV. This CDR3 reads CASSLVASGRMLGETQYF. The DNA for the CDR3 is TGTGCCAGCAGCTTAGTGGCTAGCGGGAGGATGTTAGGGGAGACCCAGTACTTC.

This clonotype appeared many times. The CDR3 DNA is TGTGCCAGCAGTTCGGACAGGGACCCATACGAGCAGTACTTC. Its translation: CASSSDRDPYEQYF. The rearrangement joins TRBV28 to TRBJ2-7, with 8 bases matching TRBD1. Unmatched junction bases numbered 6, after V lost 4 bases and J lost 4 bases. CDR3 length: 14 amino acids. Germline V gene sequence: CDR1 MDHEN, CDR2 SYDVKM.

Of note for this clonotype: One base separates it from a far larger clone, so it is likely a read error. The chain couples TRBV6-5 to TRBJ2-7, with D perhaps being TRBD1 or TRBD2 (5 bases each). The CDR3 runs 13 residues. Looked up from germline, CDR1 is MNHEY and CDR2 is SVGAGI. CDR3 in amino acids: CASSLTGLYEQCF. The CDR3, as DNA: TGTGCCAGCAGTTTAACGGGGCTCTACGAGCAGTGCTTC.

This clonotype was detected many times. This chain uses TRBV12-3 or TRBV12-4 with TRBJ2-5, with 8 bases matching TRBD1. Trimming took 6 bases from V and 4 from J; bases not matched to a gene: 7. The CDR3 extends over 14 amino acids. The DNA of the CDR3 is TGTGCCAGCAGGCCGCAGGGGGCGCGAGAGACCCAGTACTTC. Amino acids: CASRPQGARETQYF.

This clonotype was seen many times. Here the CDR3 reads CASSPKIRVGTEAFF. In DNA, the CDR3 is TGTGCCAGCAGCCCTAAAATTCGGGTGGGCACTGAAGCTTTCTTT. The chain links TRBV7-9 to TRBJ1-1; D unresolved. Germline V CDR1 and CDR2: SEHNR, FQNEAQ (reference sequence). The CDR3 spans 15 residues. Trimming shortened V by 5 bases and J by 4 bases, and 17 bases separated the two germline ends.

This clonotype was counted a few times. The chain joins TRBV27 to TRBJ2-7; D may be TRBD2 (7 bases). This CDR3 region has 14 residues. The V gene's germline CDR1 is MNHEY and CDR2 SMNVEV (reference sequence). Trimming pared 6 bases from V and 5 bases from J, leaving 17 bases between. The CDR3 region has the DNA TGTGCCAGCAGGTTAGGGGGAGGGCCCAACGAGCAGTACTTC. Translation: CASRLGGGPNEQYF.

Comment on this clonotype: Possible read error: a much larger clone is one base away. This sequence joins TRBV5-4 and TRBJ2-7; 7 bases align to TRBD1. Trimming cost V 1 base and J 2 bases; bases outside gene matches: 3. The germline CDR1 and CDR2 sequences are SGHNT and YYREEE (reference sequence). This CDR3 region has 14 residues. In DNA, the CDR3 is TGTGCCAGCAGCTTGAGGGGGCGTGCCTACGAGCAGTACTTC. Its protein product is CASSLRGRAYEQYF.

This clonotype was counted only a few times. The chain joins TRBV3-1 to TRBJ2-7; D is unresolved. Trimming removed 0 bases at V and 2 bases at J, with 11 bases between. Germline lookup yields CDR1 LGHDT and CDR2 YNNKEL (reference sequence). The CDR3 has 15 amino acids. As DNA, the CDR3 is TGTGCCAGCAGCCAAGAGGTCGGATTAACCTACGAGCAGTACTTC. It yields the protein CASSQEVGLTYEQYF.

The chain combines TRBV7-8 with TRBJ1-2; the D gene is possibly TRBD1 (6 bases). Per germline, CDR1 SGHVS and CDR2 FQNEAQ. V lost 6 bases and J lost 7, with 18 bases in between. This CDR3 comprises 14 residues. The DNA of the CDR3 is TGTGCCAGCAGTACCAGCGTGACAGGTGGTGGCTACACCTTC. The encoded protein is CASSTSVTGGGYTF.

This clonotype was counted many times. CDR3 loop: CASSSTGAKGYTF. CDR3 coding DNA: TGTGCCAGCAGTTCCACCGGGGCAAAGGGCTACACCTTC. This sequence joins TRBV28 and TRBJ1-2; a weak D match, TRBD1 (5 bases). The germline V gene has CDR1 MDHEN and CDR2 SYDVKM. Trimming took off 4 bases at V and 8 bases at J, with 14 bases between the two ends. This CDR3 is 13 amino acids long.

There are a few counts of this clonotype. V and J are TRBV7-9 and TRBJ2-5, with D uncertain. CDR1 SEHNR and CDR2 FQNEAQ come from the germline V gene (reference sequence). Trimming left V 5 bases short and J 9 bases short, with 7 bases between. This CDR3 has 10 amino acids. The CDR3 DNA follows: TGTGCCAGCAGCAGAGGTGCCCAGTACTTC. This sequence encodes CASSRGAQYF.

The CDR3 region has the DNA TGTGCCAGTAGTACCGGACCCGATAGCTCCTACGAGCAGTACTTC. Residues: CASSTGPDSSYEQYF. The chain employs TRBV19 and TRBJ2-7; no reliable D call. Looked up from germline, CDR1 is LNHDA and CDR2 is SQIVND (reference sequence). This CDR3 region has 15 residues. V lost 4 bases, J lost 0 bases, and 13 bases lay in between.

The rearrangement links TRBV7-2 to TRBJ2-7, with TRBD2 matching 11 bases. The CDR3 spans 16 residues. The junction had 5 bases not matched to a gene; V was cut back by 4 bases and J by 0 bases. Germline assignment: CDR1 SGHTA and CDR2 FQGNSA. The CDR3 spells CASSYYTSGSSYEQYF. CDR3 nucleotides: TGTGCCAGCAGCTACTACACTAGCGGGAGCTCCTACGAGCAGTACTTC.

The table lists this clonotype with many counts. Written as DNA, the CDR3 is TGTGCCATCACTAGCGGGATCCAAGAGACCCAGTACTTC. It codes for CAITSGIQETQYF. The chain links TRBV10-3 to TRBJ2-5; 9 bases are a match to TRBD2. Looked up from germline, CDR1 is ENHRY and CDR2 is SYGVKD. J gave up 1 base and V 7 bases, and 1 base lay outside the gene matches. CDR3 length: 13 residues.

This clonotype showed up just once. The CDR3 DNA reads TGTGCCAGCAGCCACCGACTAGCGGGAATCTACACCGGGGAGCTGTTTTTT. Translation gives CASSHRLAGIYTGELFF. The chain couples TRBV3-1 to TRBJ2-2, with 11 bases aligning to TRBD2. Looked up from germline, CDR1 is LGHDT and CDR2 is YNNKEL (reference sequence). The trim removed 3 bases at V and 3 bases at J, leaving 6 bases unmatched. This CDR3 is built from 17 residues. Filled out from reference TRBV3-1 and TRBJ2-2, the complete variable domain reads DTAVSQTPKYLVTQMGNDKSIKCEQNLGHDTMYWYKQDSKKFLKIMFSYNNKELIINETVPNRFSPKSPDKAHLNLHINSLELGDSAVYFCASSHRLAGIYTGELFFGEGSRLTVL.

The CDR3 loop is CASSDGTPPYEQYF. CDR3 coding DNA: TGTGCCAGCAGTGACGGGACGCCTCCCTACGAGCAGTACTTC. The chain is built from TRBV12-3 or TRBV12-4 and TRBJ2-7; D tentatively reads TRBD1 or TRBD2 (5 bases each). The CDR3 has 14 residues. V was shortened by 5 bases and J by 2 bases, with 13 bases between the two germline ends.

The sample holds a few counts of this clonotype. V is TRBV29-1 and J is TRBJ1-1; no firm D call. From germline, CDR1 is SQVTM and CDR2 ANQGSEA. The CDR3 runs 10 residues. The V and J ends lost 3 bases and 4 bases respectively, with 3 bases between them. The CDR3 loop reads CSVDGTEAFF. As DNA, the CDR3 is TGCAGCGTTGACGGCACTGAAGCTTTCTTT.

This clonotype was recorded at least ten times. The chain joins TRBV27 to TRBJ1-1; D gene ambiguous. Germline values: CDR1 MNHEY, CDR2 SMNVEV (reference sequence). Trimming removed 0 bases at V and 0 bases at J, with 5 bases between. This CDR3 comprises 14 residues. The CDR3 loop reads CASSLSALNTEAFF. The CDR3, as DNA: TGTGCCAGCAGTTTATCAGCCCTGAACACTGAAGCTTTCTTT.

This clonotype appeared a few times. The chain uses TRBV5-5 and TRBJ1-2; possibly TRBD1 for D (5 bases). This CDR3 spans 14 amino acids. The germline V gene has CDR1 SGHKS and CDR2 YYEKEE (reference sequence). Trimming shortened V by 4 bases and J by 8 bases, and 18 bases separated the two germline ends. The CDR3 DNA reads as TGTGCCAGCAGCCCGGGGGACGGACCGAAGGGCTACACCTTC. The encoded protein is CASSPGDGPKGYTF.

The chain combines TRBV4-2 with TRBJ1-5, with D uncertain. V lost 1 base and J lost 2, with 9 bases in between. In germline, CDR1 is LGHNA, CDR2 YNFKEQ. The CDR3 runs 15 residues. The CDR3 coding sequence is TGTGCCAGCAGCCAAGTGGATACAGGCAATCAGCCCCAGCATTTT. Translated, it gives CASSQVDTGNQPQHF.

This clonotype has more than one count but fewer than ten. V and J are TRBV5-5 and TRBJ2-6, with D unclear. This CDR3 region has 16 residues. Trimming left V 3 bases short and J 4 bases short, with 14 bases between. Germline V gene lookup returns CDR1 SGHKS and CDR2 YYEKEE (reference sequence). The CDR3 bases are TGTGCCAGCAGCTCCCTGGTGAGACCCGGGGCCAACGTCCTGACTTTC. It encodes CASSSLVRPGANVLTF.

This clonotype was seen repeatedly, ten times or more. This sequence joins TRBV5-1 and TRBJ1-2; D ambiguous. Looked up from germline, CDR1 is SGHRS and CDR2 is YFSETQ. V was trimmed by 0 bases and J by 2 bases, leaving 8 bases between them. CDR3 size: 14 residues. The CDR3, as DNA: TGCGCCAGCAGCTTGGAACCCGGGAACTATGGCTACACCTTC. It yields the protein CASSLEPGNYGYTF.